This T cell receptor beta chain was profiled in a study of CD4 T cell repertoires in COVID-19. Study summary: Relabeled CFSE-low cells, IL-2-expanded for 9 to 10 days, met spikes from other coronaviruses.

This CDR3 is 14 amino acids long. The ends lost 6 bases at V and 5 bases at J; junction bases unmatched: 7. Per germline, CDR1 MNHEY and CDR2 SVGAGI. Mild-to-severe COVID-19 survivors were the donors. The memory T cells were sequenced right after ex vivo isolation, without culture. As regards this clone: The target antigen is unknown.

Assay: immunoSEQ multiplex PCR; the TCRdb copy retains only in-frame clones and omits some. The sample holds approximately 75,000 clones, 83% seen once. The study's findings and limits: Between roughly 6 and 25% of SARS-CoV-2 clonotypes also appeared in SARS-CoV and/or HKU1 spike cultures.

This chain links TRBV6-5 with TRBJ2-7; 10 nucleotides agree with TRBD1. The TCR originated in a human donor who had COVID-19. The source was CD4+ T cells from peripheral blood, collected after recovery from COVID-19. The CDR3 DNA reads TGTGCCAGCAGGAGGGACAGGGGCGCGGACGAGCAGTACTTC. Its translation: CASRRDRGADEQYF.